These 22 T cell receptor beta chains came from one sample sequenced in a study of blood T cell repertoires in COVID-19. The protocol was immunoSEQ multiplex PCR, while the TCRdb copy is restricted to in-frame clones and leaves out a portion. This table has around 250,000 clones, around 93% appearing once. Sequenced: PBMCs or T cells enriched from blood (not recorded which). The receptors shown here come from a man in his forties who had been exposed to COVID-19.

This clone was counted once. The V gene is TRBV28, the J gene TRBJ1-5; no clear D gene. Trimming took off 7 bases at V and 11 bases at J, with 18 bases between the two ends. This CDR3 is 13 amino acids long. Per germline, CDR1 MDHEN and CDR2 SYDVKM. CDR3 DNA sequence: TGTGCCAGCACCTTCCGGGTTCCCTCAGCCCAGCATTTT. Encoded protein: CASTFRVPSAQHF.

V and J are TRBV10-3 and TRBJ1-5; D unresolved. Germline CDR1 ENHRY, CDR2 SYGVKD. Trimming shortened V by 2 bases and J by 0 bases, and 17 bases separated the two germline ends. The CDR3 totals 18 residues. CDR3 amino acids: CAISEGRAETFSNQPQHF. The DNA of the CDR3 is TGTGCCATCAGTGAGGGGCGGGCAGAGACATTTAGCAATCAGCCCCAGCATTTT.

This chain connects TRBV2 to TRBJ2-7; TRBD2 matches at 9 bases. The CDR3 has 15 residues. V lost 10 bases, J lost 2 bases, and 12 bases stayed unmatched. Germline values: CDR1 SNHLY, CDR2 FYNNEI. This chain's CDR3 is CAILRSGRRAYEQYF. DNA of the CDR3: TGTGCCATACTACGAAGCGGGAGGAGGGCCTACGAGCAGTACTTC.

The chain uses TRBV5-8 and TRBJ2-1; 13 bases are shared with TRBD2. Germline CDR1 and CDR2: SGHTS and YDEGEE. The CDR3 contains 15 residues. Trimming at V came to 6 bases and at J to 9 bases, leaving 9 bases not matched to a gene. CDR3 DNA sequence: TGTGCCAGCACCATAGGGGGACTAGCGGGAACTGAGCAGTTCTTC. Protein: CASTIGGLAGTEQFF.

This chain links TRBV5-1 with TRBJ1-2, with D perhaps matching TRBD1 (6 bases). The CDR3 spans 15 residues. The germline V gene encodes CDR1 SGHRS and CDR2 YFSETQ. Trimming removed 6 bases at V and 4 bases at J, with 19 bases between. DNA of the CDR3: TGCGCCAGCAACCACGGGCCCCAGGGGACCTATGGCTACACCTTC. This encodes CASNHGPQGTYGYTF.

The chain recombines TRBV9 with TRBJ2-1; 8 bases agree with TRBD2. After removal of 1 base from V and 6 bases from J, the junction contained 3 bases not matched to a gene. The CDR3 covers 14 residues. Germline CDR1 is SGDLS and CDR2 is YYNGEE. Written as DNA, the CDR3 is TGTGCCAGCAGCGTACCGACTAGCGCCAATGAGCAGTTCTTC. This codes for CASSVPTSANEQFF.

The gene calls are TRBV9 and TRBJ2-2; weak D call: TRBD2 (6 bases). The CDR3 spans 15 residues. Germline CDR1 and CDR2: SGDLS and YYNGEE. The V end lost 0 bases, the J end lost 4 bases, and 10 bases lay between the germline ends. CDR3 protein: CASSVDGRITGELFF. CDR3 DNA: TGTGCCAGCAGCGTAGATGGGAGGATCACCGGGGAGCTGTTTTTT.

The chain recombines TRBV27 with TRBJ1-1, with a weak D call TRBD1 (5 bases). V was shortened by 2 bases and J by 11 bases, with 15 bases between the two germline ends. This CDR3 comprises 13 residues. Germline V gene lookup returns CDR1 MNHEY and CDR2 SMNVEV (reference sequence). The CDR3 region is CASSLRGVGDAFF. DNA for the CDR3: TGTGCCAGCAGTTTACGGGGGGTAGGGGATGCTTTCTTT.

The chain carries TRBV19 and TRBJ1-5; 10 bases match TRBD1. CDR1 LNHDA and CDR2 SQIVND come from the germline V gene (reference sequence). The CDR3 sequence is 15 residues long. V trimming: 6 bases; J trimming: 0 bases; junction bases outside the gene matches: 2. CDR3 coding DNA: TGTGCCAGTAGATGGGACAGGGGTAGCAATCAGCCCCAGCATTTT. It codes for CASRWDRGSNQPQHF. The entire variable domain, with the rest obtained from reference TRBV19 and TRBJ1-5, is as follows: DGGITQSPKYLFRKEGQNVTLSCEQNLNHDAMYWYRQDPGQGLRLIYYSQIVNDFQKGDIAEGYSVSREKKESFPLTVTSAQKNPTAFYLCASRWDRGSNQPQHFGDGTRLSIL.

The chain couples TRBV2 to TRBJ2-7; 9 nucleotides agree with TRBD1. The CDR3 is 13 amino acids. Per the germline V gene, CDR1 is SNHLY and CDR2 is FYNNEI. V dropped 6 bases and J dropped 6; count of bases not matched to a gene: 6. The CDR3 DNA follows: TGTGCCAGCAGGGGTAGGACAGGGGTCGAGCAGTACTTC. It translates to CASRGRTGVEQYF. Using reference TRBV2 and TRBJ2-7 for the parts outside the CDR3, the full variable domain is EPEVTQTPSHQVTQMGQEVILRCVPISNHLYFYWYRQILGQKVEFLVSFYNNEISEKSEIFDDQFSVERPDGSNFTLKIRSTKLEDSAMYFCASRGRTGVEQYFGPGTRLTVT.

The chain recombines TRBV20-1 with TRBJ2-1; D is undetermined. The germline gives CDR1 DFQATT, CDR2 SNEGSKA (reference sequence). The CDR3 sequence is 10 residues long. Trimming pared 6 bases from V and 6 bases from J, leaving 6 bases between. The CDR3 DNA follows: TGCAGTGCCCTATCCAATGAGCAGTTCTTC. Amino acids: CSALSNEQFF.

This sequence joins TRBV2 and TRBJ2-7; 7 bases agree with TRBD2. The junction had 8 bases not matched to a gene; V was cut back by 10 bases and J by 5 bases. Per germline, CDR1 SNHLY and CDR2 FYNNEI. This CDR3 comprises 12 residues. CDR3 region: CATELATDEQYF. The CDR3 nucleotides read TGTGCCACCGAACTAGCGACGGACGAGCAGTACTTC.

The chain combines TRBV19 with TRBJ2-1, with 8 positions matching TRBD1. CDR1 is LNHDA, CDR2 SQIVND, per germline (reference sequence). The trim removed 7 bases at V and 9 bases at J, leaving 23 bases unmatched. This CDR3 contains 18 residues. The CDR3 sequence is CASMGLIERGQGAGEQFF. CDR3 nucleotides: TGTGCCAGTATGGGTTTGATAGAGCGAGGACAGGGAGCTGGTGAGCAGTTCTTC.

The CDR3: CASSLRGSNEKLFF. Written as DNA, the CDR3 is TGTGCCAGCAGCTTGCGTGGGAGTAATGAAAAACTGTTTTTT. The J gene is TRBJ1-4, the V gene TRBV5-4; D is undetermined. The germline V gene has CDR1 SGHNT and CDR2 YYREEE (reference sequence). V lost 1 base to trimming and J lost 4 bases, with 8 bases between them. This CDR3 region has 14 residues. Based on the CDR3 plus reference TRBV5-4 and TRBJ1-4, the full variable domain is ETGVTQSPTHLIKTRGQQVTLRCSSQSGHNTVSWYQQALGQGPQFIFQYYREEENGRGNFPPRFSGLQFPNYSSELNVNALELDDSALYLCASSLRGSNEKLFFGSGTQLSVL.

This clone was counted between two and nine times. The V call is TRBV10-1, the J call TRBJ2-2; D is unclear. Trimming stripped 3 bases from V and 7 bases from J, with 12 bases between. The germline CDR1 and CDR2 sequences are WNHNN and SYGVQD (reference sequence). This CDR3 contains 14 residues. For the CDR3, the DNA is TGCGCCAGCAGTGAAGCCCTCGTTTTCGGGGAGCTGTTTTTT. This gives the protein CASSEALVFGELFF.

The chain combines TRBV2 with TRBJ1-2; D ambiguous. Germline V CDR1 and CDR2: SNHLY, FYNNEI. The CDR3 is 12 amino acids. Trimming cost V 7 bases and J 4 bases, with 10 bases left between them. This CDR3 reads CASMAGLYGYTF. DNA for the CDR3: TGTGCCAGCATGGCGGGCCTCTATGGCTACACCTTC.

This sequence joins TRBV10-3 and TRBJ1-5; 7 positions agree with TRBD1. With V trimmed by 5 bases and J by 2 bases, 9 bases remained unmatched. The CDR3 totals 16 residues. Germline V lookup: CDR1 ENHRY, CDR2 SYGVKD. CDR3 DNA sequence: TGTGCCATCAGTCCAGACAGGGAAAAAGGCAATCAGCCCCAGCATTTT. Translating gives CAISPDREKGNQPQHF.

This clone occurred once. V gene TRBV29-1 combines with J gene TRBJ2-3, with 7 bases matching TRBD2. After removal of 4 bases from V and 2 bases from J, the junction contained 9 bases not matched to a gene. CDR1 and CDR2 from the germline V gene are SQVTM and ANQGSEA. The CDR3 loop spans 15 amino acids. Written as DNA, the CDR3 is TGCAGCGTTGGTGAGGGAGGGCAGGTCACAGATACGCAGTATTTT. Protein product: CSVGEGGQVTDTQYF.

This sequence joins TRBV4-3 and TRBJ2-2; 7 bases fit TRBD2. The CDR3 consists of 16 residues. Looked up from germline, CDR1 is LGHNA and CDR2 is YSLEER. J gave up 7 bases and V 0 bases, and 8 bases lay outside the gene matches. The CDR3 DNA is TGCGCCAGCAGCCAAGATACTAGCGTCACCGGCGGGGAGCTGTTTTTT. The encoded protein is CASSQDTSVTGGELFF.

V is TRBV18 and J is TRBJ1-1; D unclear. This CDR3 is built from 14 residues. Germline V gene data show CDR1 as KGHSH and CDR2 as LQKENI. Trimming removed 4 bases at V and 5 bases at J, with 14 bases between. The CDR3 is CASSLGVVGTEAFF. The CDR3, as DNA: TGTGCCAGCTCACTCGGGGTAGTCGGTACTGAAGCTTTCTTT. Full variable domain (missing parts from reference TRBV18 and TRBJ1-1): NAGVMQNPRHLVRRRGQEARLRCSPMKGHSHVYWYRQLPEEGLKFMVYLQKENIIDESGMPKERFSAEFPKEGPSILRIQQVVRGDSAAYFCASSLGVVGTEAFFGQGTRLTVV.

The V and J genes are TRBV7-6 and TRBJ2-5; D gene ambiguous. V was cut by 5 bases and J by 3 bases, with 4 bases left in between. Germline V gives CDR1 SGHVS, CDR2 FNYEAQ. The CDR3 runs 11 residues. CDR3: CASSREETQYF. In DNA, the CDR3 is TGTGCCAGCAGCCGTGAAGAGACCCAGTACTTC.

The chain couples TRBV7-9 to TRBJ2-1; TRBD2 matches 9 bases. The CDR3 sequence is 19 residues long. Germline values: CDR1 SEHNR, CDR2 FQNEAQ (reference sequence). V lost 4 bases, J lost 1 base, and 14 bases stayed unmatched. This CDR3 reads CASSYSSYSGRSSYNEQFF. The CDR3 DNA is TGTGCCAGCAGCTACTCTTCGTATAGCGGGAGATCGTCCTACAATGAGCAGTTCTTC.